Listed here are 15 T cell receptor beta chains from one sample, sequenced in a study of blood T cell repertoires in COVID-19. Sequencing used immunoSEQ multiplex PCR; TCRdb keeps in-frame clones, though not all of them. The data hold 250,000 to 350,000 clones, with around 90% observed a single time. The source material was PBMCs or T cells enriched from blood (not recorded which). These receptors originate from a woman aged 18-29 years with acute COVID-19.

This clone was found once. The chain has TRBV5-6 and TRBJ2-2, with TRBD1 matching over 10 bases. CDR3 length: 16 amino acids. CDR1 is SGHDT, CDR2 YYEEEE, per germline. The V and J ends lost 5 bases and 3 bases, in that order; junction bases with no gene match: 7. CDR3: CASRLDRGLHTGELFF. CDR3 sequence (DNA): TGTGCCAGCAGGTTAGACAGGGGGCTTCACACCGGGGAGCTGTTTTTT.

As concerns this clone: Compared with germline, one end of the junction differs, possibly owing to a read error. This chain uses TRBV11-2 with TRBJ2-7; D is uncertain. The CDR3 is 13 residues long. The germline CDR1 and CDR2 sequences are SGHAT and FQNNGV. The CDR3 region has the DNA TGTGCCAGCACCTTAGTGGGCCTCTACGAGCAGTACTTC. Its protein is CASTLVGLYEQYF.

The chain employs TRBV12-3 or TRBV12-4 and TRBJ1-2; TRBD1 matches at 9 bases. Germline trimming cut 4 bases from V and 10 bases from J; bases unmatched to any gene: 4. The CDR3 covers 12 residues. The CDR3 DNA reads as TGTGCCAGCAGTTCCGGGACAGGGAACTACACCTTC. The encoded protein is CASSSGTGNYTF.

The V gene is TRBV30, the J gene TRBJ2-1; no clear D gene. V was cut by 2 bases and J by 2 bases, with 4 bases left in between. The CDR3 is made up of 12 amino acids. Germline CDR1 GTSNPN, CDR2 SVGIG (reference sequence). The CDR3 loop reads CAWSPTYNEQFF. CDR3 sequence (DNA): TGTGCCTGGAGTCCTACCTACAATGAGCAGTTCTTC.

The V call is TRBV7-9, the J call TRBJ2-7; 9 bases line up with TRBD1. The CDR3 consists of 16 residues. CDR1 SEHNR and CDR2 FQNEAQ come from the germline V gene (reference sequence). The V and J ends lost 3 bases and 1 base, in that order; junction bases with no gene match: 7. The CDR3 DNA reads TGTGCCAGCAGCTTGACGGGACAGGGCTCTTCCTACGAGCAGTACTTC. Its protein is CASSLTGQGSSYEQYF.

This clone appeared once. The chain recombines TRBV18 with TRBJ2-7; a weak D match, TRBD2 (6 bases). CDR3 length: 14 amino acids. The germline V and J ends were trimmed by 3 bases and 3 bases, with 12 bases remaining between them. Germline values: CDR1 KGHSH, CDR2 LQKENI. CDR3 in amino acids: CASSPVGLYYEQYF. Here the CDR3 DNA reads TGTGCCAGCTCACCCGTGGGACTTTACTACGAGCAGTACTTC.

The rearrangement links TRBV5-1 to TRBJ1-5, with 7 bases lining up with TRBD1. The CDR3 loop spans 14 amino acids. Germline CDR1 SGHRS, CDR2 YFSETQ. Trimming took 0 bases from V and 5 from J; bases not matched to a gene: 2. The CDR3: CASSLGQGHQPQHF. CDR3 sequence (DNA): TGCGCCAGCAGCTTGGGACAGGGTCATCAGCCCCAGCATTTT.

The rearrangement links TRBV5-4 to TRBJ1-2; 8 bases map to TRBD1. This CDR3 contains 17 residues. J lost 2 bases, V lost 0 bases, and 9 bases had no gene match. Germline V gives CDR1 SGHNT, CDR2 YYREEE (reference sequence). The CDR3 DNA sequence: TGTGCCAGCAGCTTGGTAGGGGGGGCAGGGGGCAACTATGGCTACACCTTC. This gives the protein CASSLVGGAGGNYGYTF. Full variable domain (outside the CDR3, taken from reference TRBV5-4 and TRBJ1-2): ETGVTQSPTHLIKTRGQQVTLRCSSQSGHNTVSWYQQALGQGPQFIFQYYREEENGRGNFPPRFSGLQFPNYSSELNVNALELDDSALYLCASSLVGGAGGNYGYTFGSGTRLTVV.

This clone has just one count. Written as DNA, the CDR3 is TGTGGGGTCTTGGAGCCCTATGGCTACACCTTC. Protein sequence: CGVLEPYGYTF. This chain joins TRBV28 and TRBJ1-2; D not certain. The CDR3 extends over 11 amino acids. Per the germline V gene, CDR1 is MDHEN and CDR2 is SYDVKM.

The J gene is TRBJ2-6, the V gene TRBV11-3; maybe TRBD2 (5 bases). The CDR3 loop spans 16 amino acids. CDR1 is SGHNT, CDR2 YENEEA, per germline. The V and J ends lost 5 bases and 1 base respectively, with 12 bases between them. The CDR3 loop is CASSRGRGSGANVLTF. Written as DNA, the CDR3 is TGTGCCAGCAGCCGAGGGCGAGGGTCTGGGGCCAACGTCCTGACTTTC.

The chain couples TRBV5-1 to TRBJ2-2, with TRBD2 matching over 14 bases. Per germline, CDR1 SGHRS and CDR2 YFSETQ. This CDR3 has 16 residues. The junction had 5 bases not matched to a gene; V was cut back by 7 bases and J by 3 bases. CDR3 amino acids: CASGPGLAGDTGELFF. In DNA form, the CDR3 reads TGCGCCAGCGGCCCGGGACTAGCGGGAGACACCGGGGAGCTGTTTTTT.

The table lists this clone with a few counts. The gene calls are TRBV20-1 and TRBJ1-2; the match to TRBD1 covers 12 bases. Germline CDR1 DFQATT, CDR2 SNEGSKA (reference sequence). V lost 3 bases and J lost 8; bases outside the gene matches: 10. The CDR3 is 15 residues long. The chain's CDR3 is CSASLPGTGGVGYTF. Here the CDR3 DNA reads TGCAGTGCTAGTCTCCCCGGGACAGGGGGCGTGGGCTACACCTTC.

This sequence joins TRBV7-9 and TRBJ2-1; 11 bases align to TRBD2. V shed 5 bases and J 5 bases; nucleotides not matched to a gene: 5. CDR1 and CDR2 from the germline V gene are SEHNR and FQNEAQ (reference sequence). CDR3 length equals 15 residues. Here the CDR3 DNA reads TGTGCCAGCAGCCCGCTACTAGCGGGGGACAATGAGCAGTTCTTC. Amino acid sequence: CASSPLLAGDNEQFF.

V gene TRBV11-1 combines with J gene TRBJ2-1, with 10 bases identical to TRBD1. Germline CDR1 and CDR2: SGHAT and FQDESV (reference sequence). This CDR3 comprises 12 residues. The trim removed 5 bases at V and 14 bases at J, leaving 6 bases unmatched. The CDR3, as DNA: TGTGCCAGCAGCCCTGATGGGACAGGGGAGTTCTTC. Its protein product is CASSPDGTGEFF.

J is TRBJ1-1 and V is TRBV15; D is unclear. Per germline, CDR1 LNHNV and CDR2 YYDKDF (reference sequence). V was trimmed by 7 bases and J by 5 bases, leaving 14 bases between them. The CDR3 is 13 amino acids. The CDR3 here is CATNYADQTEAFF. The DNA for the CDR3 is TGTGCCACCAACTACGCCGATCAGACTGAAGCTTTCTTT.